This T cell receptor beta chain was sequenced during a study of T cell responses to AZD1222 COVID-19 vaccine. Profiled with immunoSEQ multiplex PCR; TCRdb holds only in-frame clones, not every one. Found here are 130,000 or so clones, around 90% of them singletons; the top ten hold more than 3.5%. The CDR3 sequence is 14 residues long. Germline assignment: CDR1 MNHEY and CDR2 SMNVEV (reference sequence). V was cut by 3 bases and J by 5 bases, with 10 bases left in between. Study results and limitations: The CD4 TCRs associated with vaccination extended across spike and predominated at 160-218 and 743-854. Just a handful of AZD1222 recipients were seropositive at baseline. White British donors predominated, females outnumbered males, and clonal diversity was possibly underestimated. None of the repertoires were sampled until the peak T cell response had passed.

Of note for this clone: Its cognate antigen is unknown.

Here the sequenced sample was peripheral blood, taken 28 days after the second dose of the MenACWY control vaccine. This sequence was found in an adult who received the MenACWY meningococcal vaccine as a control. The chain employs TRBV27 and TRBJ2-2, with a weak D call TRBD2 (6 bases). This CDR3 reads CASSFSSVTGELFF. DNA of the CDR3: TGTGCCAGCAGTTTCTCTAGCGTTACCGGGGAGCTGTTTTTT.